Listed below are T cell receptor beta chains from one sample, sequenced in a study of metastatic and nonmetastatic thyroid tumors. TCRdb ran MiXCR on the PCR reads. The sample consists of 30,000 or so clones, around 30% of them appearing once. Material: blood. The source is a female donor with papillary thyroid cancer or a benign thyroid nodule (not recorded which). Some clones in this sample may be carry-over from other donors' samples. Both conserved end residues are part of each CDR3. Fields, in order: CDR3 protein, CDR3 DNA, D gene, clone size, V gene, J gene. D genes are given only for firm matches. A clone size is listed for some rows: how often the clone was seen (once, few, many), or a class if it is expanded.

CASRQGPAGAGVEQYF	TGTGCCAGCAGACAGGGCCCGGCTGGCGCGGGGGTCGAGCAGTACTTC	NA	few	TRBV6-2/TRBV6-3	TRBJ2-7
CSAREALGGHSGNTIYF	TGCAGTGCTAGAGAGGCCCTTGGGGGGCACTCTGGAAACACCATATATTTT	NA	NA	TRBV20-1	TRBJ1-3
CASSFAAGGSGNEQFF	TGTGCCAGCAGCTTCGCAGCGGGAGGTAGTGGCAATGAGCAGTTCTTC	TRBD2	few	TRBV7-2	TRBJ2-1
CRADGADYTEAFF	TGCAGGGCGGATGGGGCGGATTACACTGAAGCTTTCTTT	NA	many	TRBV20-1	TRBJ1-1
CASSLLFGRSNEQFF	TGTGCCAGCAGCTTGCTTTTTGGTAGAAGCAATGAGCAGTTCTTC	NA	NA	TRBV5-4	TRBJ2-1
CASSLASGRADTQYF	TGCGCCAGCAGCTTGGCTAGCGGGAGGGCAGATACGCAGTATTTT	TRBD2	NA	TRBV5-1	TRBJ2-3
CASSTRRVGGNQPQHF	TGTGCCAGCAGTACTCGAAGGGTGGGAGGCAATCAGCCCCAGCATTTT	NA	many	TRBV27	TRBJ1-5
CDSSQEQLSSFNEQFF	TGCGACAGCAGCCAAGAACAGTTAAGCTCGTTCAATGAGCAGTTCTTC	NA	NA	TRBV4-1	TRBJ2-1
CASSSSTSGTQETQYF	TGTGCCAGCAGCTCCTCGACTAGCGGGACCCAAGAGACCCAGTACTTC	TRBD2	many	TRBV5-4	TRBJ2-5
CASSGRFHEQYF	TGTGCCAGCAGTGGCAGGTTCCACGAGCAGTACTTC	NA	medium-sized	TRBV6-1	TRBJ2-7
CASSPGFGVTDTQYF	TGTGCTAGCAGCCCCGGGTTTGGAGTGACAGATACGCAGTATTTT	NA	many	TRBV7-7	TRBJ2-3
CSARDSIAGDYEQYF	TGCAGTGCTAGAGATTCGATAGCGGGAGACTACGAGCAGTACTTC	TRBD2	NA	TRBV20-1	TRBJ2-7
CASSSRLGGSVTGELFF	TGTGCCAGCAGCTCCCGACTTGGGGGCTCTGTCACCGGGGAGCTGTTTTTT	NA	NA	TRBV11-2	TRBJ2-2
CASSYSTSGSFRNEQFF	TGTGCCAGCAGTTACTCTACTAGCGGGAGTTTTAGGAATGAGCAGTTCTTC	TRBD2	NA	TRBV6-2/TRBV6-3	TRBJ2-1
CASSLTGAGTEAFF	TGTGCCAGCAGTTTAACAGGGGCCGGAACTGAAGCTTTCTTT	TRBD1	many	TRBV27	TRBJ1-1
CASSVESQGGTGELFF	TGTGCCAGCAGCGTAGAGAGTCAGGGTGGGACCGGGGAGCTGTTTTTT	NA	many	TRBV9	TRBJ2-2
CSPKVLSGGSYERYF	TGCAGCCCTAAGGTGCTGTCCGGGGGGTCCTACGAGCGGTACTTC	TRBD2	NA	TRBV20-1	TRBJ2-7
CASSLQGTAYEQYF	TGCGCCAGCAGCTTGCAGGGCACCGCCTACGAGCAGTACTTC	NA	once	TRBV5-1	TRBJ2-7
CASSLGLASTDTQYF	TGTGCCAGCAGTTTAGGACTGGCTAGCACAGATACGCAGTATTTT	NA	few	TRBV12-3/TRBV12-4	TRBJ2-3
CASSTIDEGYEQYF	TGCGCCAGCAGCACTATCGACGAAGGCTACGAGCAGTACTTC	NA	NA	TRBV6-2/TRBV6-3	TRBJ2-7
CASSPGQGGNTEAFF	TGTGCCAGCAGTCCAGGACAGGGTGGGAACACTGAAGCTTTCTTT	TRBD1	NA	TRBV6-2/TRBV6-3	TRBJ1-1
CASSLVDRGQGGEQFF	TGTGCCAGCAGCTTGGTGGACAGGGGGCAGGGGGGTGAGCAGTTCTTC	TRBD1	many	TRBV5-4	TRBJ2-1
CASSIHRDGYTF	TGTGCCAGTAGTATACATAGAGATGGCTACACCTTC	NA	many	TRBV19	TRBJ1-2
CASSQERGAGGLINTDTQYF	TGTGCCAGCAGCCAAGAAAGAGGGGCGGGAGGGCTTATCAACACAGATACGCAGTATTTT	TRBD2	many	TRBV4-2	TRBJ2-3
CASSLALDRGRETQYF	TGTGCCAGCAGTTTAGCCCTCGACAGGGGGCGAGAGACCCAGTACTTC	TRBD1	many	TRBV12-3/TRBV12-4	TRBJ2-5
CSVEGQKGNTIYF	TGCAGCGTGGAGGGACAGAAAGGAAACACCATATATTTT	TRBD1	NA	TRBV29-1	TRBJ1-3
CASSLGGGSGRSSGEQYF	TGTGCCAGCAGCTTAGGTGGGGGTAGCGGAAGGTCCTCAGGTGAGCAGTACTTC	NA	NA	TRBV11-2	TRBJ2-7
CASSRPDSNQPQHF	TGTGCCAGCAGCCGACCCGATAGCAATCAGCCCCAGCATTTT	NA	many	TRBV28	TRBJ1-5
CASSYQGEEYEQYF	TGTGCCAGCAGTTACCAGGGAGAGGAGTACGAGCAGTACTTC	NA	few	TRBV6-5	TRBJ2-7
CASSGSEAGPYGYTF	TGTGCCAGCAGTGGATCCGAGGCAGGGCCTTATGGCTACACCTTC	NA	few	TRBV6-8	TRBJ1-2
CASSIGGLSYNEQFF	TGTGCCAGTAGTATAGGCGGTCTCTCCTACAATGAGCAGTTCTTC	NA	few	TRBV19	TRBJ2-1
CASSQNRLAGDTQYF	TGTGCCAGCAGCCAAAATAGACTAGCGGGAGATACGCAGTATTTT	TRBD2	many	TRBV4-2	TRBJ2-3
CASSAGTSGTETQYF	TGTGCCAGCAGTGCCGGGACTAGCGGGACTGAGACCCAGTACTTC	TRBD2	many	TRBV6-4	TRBJ2-5
CASSQFDSNQPQHF	TGTGCCAGCAGTCAATTCGACAGCAATCAGCCCCAGCATTTT	NA	many	TRBV12-3/TRBV12-4	TRBJ1-5